This TCR beta chain was profiled in a study of T cells after yellow fever vaccination. Background on the study: SMART-Seq v4 Ultra Low Input served to prepare low-cell-number fractions.

At least ten counts were recorded for this clonotype. TCRdb reprocessed the 5' RACE reads with MiXCR, giving one entry per CDR3 protein. The profile shows 310,000 or so distinct CDR3 sequences, around 4% of them singletons. This CDR3 has 13 amino acids. V dropped 1 base and J dropped 7; count of bases not matched to a gene: 1. Germline V gene sequence: CDR1 SGHTA, CDR2 FQGTGA. The chain links TRBV7-3 to TRBJ2-1; 7 nucleotides agree with TRBD2. The clonotype comes from a man aged 18 to 30 who received the YFV17D yellow fever vaccine. The source material was PBMCs, sampled on the day of the yellow fever booster vaccination. The CDR3 spells CASSLRRENEQFF. The CDR3 DNA follows: TGTGCCAGCAGCTTAAGGCGGGAGAATGAGCAGTTCTTC.